The 27 T cell receptor beta chains below were found in one sample sequenced in a study of blood T cell repertoires in COVID-19. TCRdb keeps only in-frame clones here, not all; method: immunoSEQ multiplex PCR. This sample has some 400,000 clones, with more than 85% found just once. The sequencing sample was made of PBMCs or T cells enriched from blood (not recorded which). These receptors came from a woman aged 35 to 49 who had been exposed to COVID-19.

Comments on this clone: The same CDR3 also results from other DNA sequences found in this sample. The V and J genes are TRBV18 and TRBJ1-5; D is uncertain. Germline V lookup: CDR1 KGHSH, CDR2 LQKENI. This CDR3 is 13 amino acids long. V was shortened by 3 bases and J by 7 bases, with 10 bases between the two germline ends. CDR3 protein: CASSPGGDQPQHF. The CDR3 DNA is TGTGCCAGCTCACCGGGTGGAGACCAGCCCCAGCATTTT.

The rearrangement uses TRBV18 and TRBJ1-5, with a weak D call TRBD1 (5 bases). CDR3 length: 12 amino acids. Trimming removed 2 bases at V and 6 bases at J, with 5 bases between. Germline CDR1 and CDR2: KGHSH and LQKENI. The CDR3, as DNA: TGTGCCAGCTCACCAAGGGGTCAGCCCCAGCATTTT. Its translation: CASSPRGQPQHF.

The chain employs TRBV11-3 and TRBJ2-7, with 12 bases identical to TRBD2. Trimming cost V 4 bases and J 4 bases; bases outside gene matches: 5. The CDR3 spans 15 residues. Germline V gene data show CDR1 as SGHNT and CDR2 as YENEEA. DNA of the CDR3: TGTGCCAGCAGCTCTAGCGGGAGGGAGGGTTACGAGCAGTACTTC. Translation: CASSSSGREGYEQYF.

V is TRBV19 and J is TRBJ2-6; 8 bases line up with TRBD2. V was clipped by 4 bases and J by 2 bases; unmatched bases: 4. In germline, CDR1 is LNHDA, CDR2 SQIVND (reference sequence). The CDR3 runs to 16 residues. CDR3 nucleotides: TGTGCCAGTAGTACCTCCGGGGGGGCTGGGGCCAACGTCCTGACTTTC. Translation gives CASSTSGGAGANVLTF. Full variable domain (rest looked up from reference TRBV19 and TRBJ2-6): DGGITQSPKYLFRKEGQNVTLSCEQNLNHDAMYWYRQDPGQGLRLIYYSQIVNDFQKGDIAEGYSVSREKKESFPLTVTSAQKNPTAFYLCASSTSGGAGANVLTFGAGSRLTVL.

The chain combines TRBV7-9 with TRBJ1-2, with TRBD1 matching over 7 bases. Germline V gene lookup returns CDR1 SEHNR and CDR2 FQNEAQ (reference sequence). The ends lost 4 bases at V and 6 bases at J; junction bases unmatched: 14. The CDR3 is 16 amino acids. The DNA of the CDR3 is TGTGCCAGCAGCTCACCCGGCGTAGGGGGCTTCCATGGCTACACCTTC. Amino acids: CASSSPGVGGFHGYTF.

Turning to this clone: This CDR3 is also generated by other DNA sequences in the sample. The CDR3, as DNA: TGTGCCAGCTCACCGGGAGGGAACACTGAAGCTTTCTTT. Translation gives CASSPGGNTEAFF. The rearrangement uses TRBV18 and TRBJ1-1; D not certain. The CDR3 covers 13 residues. V lost 3 bases, J lost 1 base, and 6 bases lay in between. CDR1 KGHSH and CDR2 LQKENI come from the germline V gene.

For this clone: A junction boundary mismatches the germline segment, possibly from a read error. The chain uses TRBV7-7 and TRBJ2-5; TRBD1 agrees at 9 bases. There are 15 residues in the CDR3. Germline-derived CDR1 and CDR2 are SSHAT and FNYEAQ (reference sequence). CDR3: CASSQDRGPYETQYF. The CDR3 DNA reads TGTGCTAGCAGCCAGGACAGGGGTCCGTATGAGACCCAGTACTTC.

The chain is built from TRBV7-8 and TRBJ2-2, with 12 bases matching TRBD2. CDR3 length equals 19 residues. Germline V gene data show CDR1 as SGHVS and CDR2 as FQNEAQ. V lost 0 bases to trimming and J lost 5 bases; unmatched junction nucleotides: 10. The CDR3 DNA reads TGTGCCAGCAGCTTAGCCCGGTGGCTAGCGGGAGGGAAAACCGGGGAGCTGTTTTTT. Translation gives CASSLARWLAGGKTGELFF.

V usage is TRBV5-1 and J usage is TRBJ1-2; 9 nucleotides align to TRBD1. The CDR3 is 13 amino acids. Losses at the gene ends were 4 bases for V and 13 bases for J; bases not matched to a gene: 11. Germline values: CDR1 SGHRS, CDR2 YFSETQ. CDR3 region: CASSRTGESIGTF. The CDR3 region has the DNA TGCGCCAGCAGCCGGACAGGGGAGTCTATTGGCACCTTC. The full variable domain, its missing parts supplied by reference TRBV5-1 and TRBJ1-2, is KAGVTQTPRYLIKTRGQQVTLSCSPISGHRSVSWYQQTPGQGLQFLFEYFSETQRNKGNFPGRFSGRQFSNSRSEMNVSTLELGDSALYLCASSRTGESIGTFGSGTRLTVV.

The chain combines TRBV29-1 with TRBJ2-3, with D perhaps TRBD1 (6 bases). The V gene's germline CDR1 is SQVTM and CDR2 ANQGSEA. The CDR3 length is 13 residues. Trimming stripped 4 bases from V and 4 bases from J, with 12 bases between. This CDR3 reads CSVVGGIADTQYF. CDR3 in DNA: TGCAGCGTTGTAGGGGGTATCGCAGATACGCAGTATTTT.

V usage is TRBV24-1 and J usage is TRBJ2-1; 8 bases align to TRBD1. The V gene end was trimmed by 4 bases and the J gene end by 4 bases; junction bases not matched to a gene: 5. The CDR3 spans 15 residues. CDR1 and CDR2 (germline): KGHDR, SFDVKD. Here the CDR3 DNA reads TGTGCCACCAGTGAGGGGACAGGCTCTTACAATGAGCAGTTCTTC. Protein sequence: CATSEGTGSYNEQFF.

This chain connects TRBV5-1 to TRBJ2-7; 9 bases are a match to TRBD1. Losses at the gene ends were 4 bases for V and 0 bases for J; bases not matched to a gene: 8. Germline lookup yields CDR1 SGHRS and CDR2 YFSETQ. The CDR3 spans 16 residues. The DNA of the CDR3 is TGCGCCAGCAGCCCGAGGACAGGGGTCAGCTCCTACGAGCAGTACTTC. This translates into CASSPRTGVSSYEQYF.

This clone was seen just once. This sequence joins TRBV7-2 and TRBJ1-2; the match to TRBD1 covers 7 bases. Germline CDR1 reads SGHTA; CDR2 reads FQGNSA. Unmatched junction bases numbered 5, after V lost 2 bases and J lost 8 bases. The CDR3 totals 13 residues. The CDR3: CASSLLRGRGYTF. The CDR3 DNA reads TGTGCCAGCAGCTTACTTAGGGGGCGAGGCTACACCTTC.

This chain joins TRBV2 and TRBJ1-1; D uncertain. Germline values: CDR1 SNHLY, CDR2 FYNNEI. This CDR3 is built from 14 residues. V lost 4 bases and J 1 base, leaving 10 bases between the germline ends. CDR3 sequence (DNA): TGTGCCAGCAGTGGGTACACGGGGAACACTGAAGCTTTCTTT. This sequence encodes CASSGYTGNTEAFF. The full variable domain, completed using reference TRBV2 and TRBJ1-1, is EPEVTQTPSHQVTQMGQEVILRCVPISNHLYFYWYRQILGQKVEFLVSFYNNEISEKSEIFDDQFSVERPDGSNFTLKIRSTKLEDSAMYFCASSGYTGNTEAFFGQGTRLTVV.

The genes are TRBV19 and TRBJ1-1, with D unclear. This CDR3 is 13 amino acids long. The ends were cut back, 4 bases at V and 5 bases at J, with 11 bases in the middle. CDR1 is LNHDA and CDR2 is SQIVND in the germline V gene (reference sequence). The CDR3 coding sequence is TGTGCCAGTAGTAAGGAGGGCACAACTGAAGCTTTCTTT. Translated, it gives CASSKEGTTEAFF. Full variable domain (missing parts from reference TRBV19 and TRBJ1-1): DGGITQSPKYLFRKEGQNVTLSCEQNLNHDAMYWYRQDPGQGLRLIYYSQIVNDFQKGDIAEGYSVSREKKESFPLTVTSAQKNPTAFYLCASSKEGTTEAFFGQGTRLTVV.

This chain links TRBV18 with TRBJ2-1, with 9 nucleotides matching TRBD1. Trimming at V came to 3 bases and at J to 7 bases, leaving 13 bases not matched to a gene. The CDR3 is 17 amino acids. Germline V gene sequence: CDR1 KGHSH, CDR2 LQKENI. In nucleotides, the CDR3 is TGTGCCAGCTCACCGCAAGCACGGACAGGGGAAGGGAATGAGCAGTTCTTC. Protein sequence: CASSPQARTGEGNEQFF.

This clone has only a few counts. The chain joins TRBV19 to TRBJ1-1; D is uncertain. Germline V lookup: CDR1 LNHDA, CDR2 SQIVND (reference sequence). The CDR3 spans 13 residues. The V gene lost 6 bases and the J gene lost 7 bases, with 15 bases spanning the gap. The CDR3 region is CASSRPPADEAFF. CDR3 coding DNA: TGTGCCAGTAGCCGCCCCCCGGCGGATGAAGCTTTCTTT.

The CDR3: CASSEGDSTDEAFF. The CDR3, as DNA: TGTGCCAGCAGTGAAGGGGACAGCACGGATGAAGCTTTCTTT. The chain uses TRBV2 and TRBJ1-1; TRBD1 matches 7 bases. Germline V CDR1 and CDR2: SNHLY, FYNNEI. V was pared by 1 base and J by 7 bases, with 6 bases of the junction left unmatched. The CDR3 has 14 residues. The variable domain in full, with the rest retrieved from reference TRBV2 and TRBJ1-1, is EPEVTQTPSHQVTQMGQEVILRCVPISNHLYFYWYRQILGQKVEFLVSFYNNEISEKSEIFDDQFSVERPDGSNFTLKIRSTKLEDSAMYFCASSEGDSTDEAFFGQGTRLTVV.

The genes are TRBV7-3 and TRBJ2-3; D possibly corresponds to TRBD2 (5 bases). CDR1 is SGHTA and CDR2 is FQGTGA in the germline V gene. Trimming took 1 base from V and 5 from J, leaving 13 bases between them. The CDR3 contains 15 residues. CDR3 sequence (DNA): TGTGCCAGCAGCTTAAACCGATTGGCGGGAGATACGCAGTATTTT. Its translation: CASSLNRLAGDTQYF. The full variable domain, rest sourced from reference TRBV7-3 and TRBJ2-3, is GAGVSQTPSNKVTEKGKYVELRCDPISGHTALYWYRQSLGQGPEFLIYFQGTGAADDSGLPNDRFFAVRPEGSVSTLKIQRTERGDSAVYLCASSLNRLAGDTQYFGPGTRLTVL.

The CDR3 protein is CASRYDRGFFF. For the CDR3, the DNA is TGTGCCAGTAGGTATGACAGGGGATTTTTCTTT. V gene TRBV19 combines with J gene TRBJ1-1; TRBD1 agrees at 8 bases. V was clipped by 6 bases and J by 13 bases; unmatched bases: 7. CDR1 is LNHDA, CDR2 SQIVND, per germline (reference sequence). The CDR3 is 11 amino acids.

The chain couples TRBV4-3 to TRBJ1-1; D remains ambiguous. Between the trimmed V and J ends, which lost 0 bases and 8 bases, there was a span of 13 bases. Per the germline V gene, CDR1 is LGHNA and CDR2 is YSLEER. This CDR3 spans 14 amino acids. In nucleotides, the CDR3 is TGCGCCAGCAGCCAAGATTCAGTGGGGAGCGAAGCTTTCTTT. This translates into CASSQDSVGSEAFF.

V gene TRBV6-5 combines with J gene TRBJ1-6, with TRBD1 matching 8 bases. V lost 6 bases, J lost 8 bases, and 6 bases stayed unmatched. The germline CDR1 and CDR2 sequences are MNHEY and SVGAGI. CDR3 size: 14 residues. CDR3 nucleotides: TGTGCCAGCAGCTCCGGGACAGGATATTCACCCCTCCACTTT. As protein: CASSSGTGYSPLHF.

The gene calls are TRBV10-2 and TRBJ2-2, with 8 bases matching TRBD2. The length of the CDR3 is 14 residues. V lost 5 bases, J lost 5 bases, and 4 bases stayed unmatched. Germline-derived CDR1 and CDR2 are WSHSY and SAAADI. CDR3 residues: CASSPLAGTGELFF. The DNA for the CDR3 is TGCGCCAGCAGTCCGCTAGCGGGTACCGGGGAGCTGTTTTTT.

The chain links TRBV19 to TRBJ2-6; 7 bases line up with TRBD1. The germline V gene has CDR1 LNHDA and CDR2 SQIVND (reference sequence). This CDR3 is 18 amino acids long. The V segment lost 5 bases and the J segment 2 bases; nucleotides outside the gene matches: 12. The CDR3 DNA follows: TGTGCCAGTAGTCGCCTAGTAAGGGGGCTTACTGGGGCCAACGTCCTGACTTTC. It specifies CASSRLVRGLTGANVLTF.

This sequence joins TRBV29-1 and TRBJ1-1, with 7 bases lining up with TRBD1. J lost 6 bases, V lost 6 bases, and 7 bases had no gene match. Germline V lookup: CDR1 SQVTM, CDR2 ANQGSEA. The CDR3 sequence is 12 residues long. The CDR3 region is CSVRQGNAEAFF. CDR3 DNA: TGCAGCGTCAGACAGGGTAATGCTGAAGCTTTCTTT.

The V gene is TRBV25-1, the J gene TRBJ1-1; 9 bases align to TRBD1. The CDR3 has 14 residues. V dropped 3 bases and J dropped 5; count of bases not matched to a gene: 4. Germline values: CDR1 MGHDK, CDR2 SYGVNS. CDR3 sequence (DNA): TGTGCCAGCAGTGAGACAGGGGGTAAAACTGAAGCTTTCTTT. It specifies CASSETGGKTEAFF.

The CDR3 coding sequence is TGTGCCAGCAGTCTCTTCGGGGGTCCGGACTATGGCTACACCTTC. Translating it yields CASSLFGGPDYGYTF. This sequence joins TRBV28 and TRBJ1-2, with D perhaps matching TRBD1 (5 bases). The germline V gene encodes CDR1 MDHEN and CDR2 SYDVKM. V lost 5 bases and J 3 bases, leaving 16 bases between the germline ends. The CDR3 sequence is 15 residues long.